These T cell receptor beta chains were read from a single sample in a study of PD-L1 blockade in urothelial cancer. Some clones are missing from TCRdb's copy, which holds only in-frame ones; the method was immunoSEQ multiplex PCR. The sample carries tens of thousands of clones, just over 85% recorded once. Sequenced here: PBMCs, sampled around atezolizumab (anti-PD-L1) treatment. These receptors all stem from a man aged 45 to 65 with urothelial cancer. Each CDR3 is given with its conserved first and last residue. A D gene is named only where the DNA matches it firmly. Only part of the rows carry a size: once, few, many, or a class if the clone is expanded.

v_gene	abundance	d_gene	j_gene	CDR3nt	CDR3aa
TRBV2	-	TRBD2	TRBJ2-2	TGTGCCAGCAGTGCCCTACGTGGGGGGGAAAAGGCCGGGGAGCTGTTTTTT	CASSALRGGEKAGELFF
TRBV5-1	-	TRBD1	TRBJ1-6	TGCGCCAGCAGCTTGGACAGGGGCTCGGGTAATTCACCCCTCCACTTT	CASSLDRGSGNSPLHF
TRBV7-8	-	-	TRBJ1-2	TGTGCCAGCAGCCCGGTGAACTATGGCTACACCTTC	CASSPVNYGYTF
TRBV7-9	-	TRBD1	TRBJ1-1	TGTGCCAGCAGCCGGACAGGGGGATGGGTCGAGGGAACTTTCTTT	CASSRTGGWVEGTFF
TRBV5-1	-	-	TRBJ2-1	TGCGCCAGCTTGGGGGGACTTTACAATGAGCAGTTCTTC	CASLGGLYNEQFF
TRBV5-6	-	TRBD1	TRBJ1-2	TGTGCCAGCAGCTTCCCCGGGGCAGGGGGCGATGGCTACACCTTC	CASSFPGAGGDGYTF
TRBV7-6	-	TRBD2	TRBJ2-3	TGTGCCAGCAGCCACGGACTAGCGGGAACAGATACGCAGTATTTT	CASSHGLAGTDTQYF
TRBV11-2	-	TRBD1	TRBJ1-1	TGTGCCAGCAGCTTAGGAGGGACAGACAGTGAAGCTTTCTTT	CASSLGGTDSEAFF
TRBV5-4	-	TRBD1	TRBJ1-6	TGTGCCAGCACCTCCCATCGGACAGGGGTTAATTCACCCCTCCACTTT	CASTSHRTGVNSPLHF
TRBV18	-	-	TRBJ2-7	TGTGCCAGCTCAGGAACGCTAGCCCCCGGGAACGAGCAGTACTTC	CASSGTLAPGNEQYF
TRBV28	-	-	TRBJ1-1	TGTGCCAGCAGTTTAAAGGGGAAAGCTTTCTTT	CASSLKGKAFF
TRBV5-1	-	-	TRBJ1-1	TGCGCCAGCAGCGACGGCCTGGCCGGGACTGAAGCTTTCTTT	CASSDGLAGTEAFF
TRBV5-5	-	TRBD1	TRBJ1-2	TGTGCCAGCAGCGAATACCAACAGGGGGCGAATGGCTACACCTTC	CASSEYQQGANGYTF
TRBV2	-	TRBD2	TRBJ2-2	TGTGCCAGCCGTAGGACTAGCGGATCCACCGGGGAGCTGTTTTTT	CASRRTSGSTGELFF
TRBV6-1	-	TRBD2	TRBJ2-1	TGTGCCAGCACCAGACTAGCGGGATCCTACAATGAGCAGTTCTTC	CASTRLAGSYNEQFF
TRBV15	once	TRBD2	TRBJ2-3	TGTGCCACCAGCAGAACGACTAGCGGGGTCACAGATACGCAGTATTTT	CATSRTTSGVTDTQYF
TRBV2	-	TRBD1	TRBJ2-2	TGTGCCAGCAGAGACCGGACAGGCGGCACCGGGGAGCTGTTTTTT	CASRDRTGGTGELFF
TRBV2	-	TRBD2	TRBJ2-7	TGTGCCAGCACTCCCCGACTAGCGGGAGGGCACGAGCAGTACTTC	CASTPRLAGGHEQYF
TRBV11-2	-	-	TRBJ2-5	TGTGCCAGCAGCCCCCGGTTTCCAAGAGACTCATCGGGGGAGACCCAGTACTTC	CASSPRFPRDSSGETQYF
TRBV27	-	TRBD1	TRBJ2-7	TGTGCCAGCGGGGGGGGACAGGGGGCCTACGAGCAGTACTTC	CASGGGQGAYEQYF
TRBV19	-	TRBD1	TRBJ2-5	TGTGCCAGTAGTATCGGGACAGGGTCAACCAGGTGGGAGACCCAGTACTTC	CASSIGTGSTRWETQYF
TRBV9	once	TRBD1	TRBJ2-2	TGTGCCAGCAGTGAGAGACAGGGGGACACCGGGGAGCTGTTTTTT	CASSERQGDTGELFF
TRBV29-1	-	TRBD1	TRBJ1-1	TGCAGCGGTCGACAGGGGGCGGCCTCTGAAGCTTTCTTT	CSGRQGAASEAFF
TRBV2	-	TRBD1	TRBJ1-2	TGTGCCAGCAGCTCCGGGACAGGGTTGTCCGGCTACACCTTC	CASSSGTGLSGYTF
TRBV6-6	once	-	TRBJ1-1	TGTGCCAGCAGTTATATCTCCCCTGGTCGAGTCACTGAAGCTTTCTTT	CASSYISPGRVTEAFF
TRBV19	-	-	TRBJ1-6	TGTGCCAGCGGGTATGAGCCCTATAATTCACCCCTCCACTTT	CASGYEPYNSPLHF
TRBV28	-	TRBD2	TRBJ2-7	TGTGCCAGCAGCCCGAGGGGCCGGACTAGCGGGAGGAGCGAGCAGTACTTC	CASSPRGRTSGRSEQYF
TRBV18	-	TRBD2	TRBJ2-3	TGTGCCAGCTCACCTGCGGGGGTTTCAGATACGCAGTATTTT	CASSPAGVSDTQYF
TRBV2	-	TRBD1	TRBJ1-4	TGTGCCAGCAGCGCTGGGACAGCAACTAATGAAAAACTGTTTTTT	CASSAGTATNEKLFF
TRBV2	-	TRBD2	TRBJ2-1	TGTGCCAGCAGGGAGACTAGCGGGAGTGTGAATGAGCAGTTCTTC	CASRETSGSVNEQFF
TRBV7-7	-	-	TRBJ2-2	TGTGCTAGCAGCCCAGGGCGGACGATAAACACCGGGGAGCTGTTTTTT	CASSPGRTINTGELFF
TRBV18	once	-	TRBJ2-7	TGTGCCAGCTCACCATCGGCAGGAGGCTCGGACGAGCAGTACTTC	CASSPSAGGSDEQYF
TRBV28	-	TRBD2	TRBJ2-7	TGTGCCAGCAGTACTGGACTAGCAATCTACGAGCAGTACTTC	CASSTGLAIYEQYF
TRBV6-5	once	TRBD2	TRBJ2-5	TGTGCCAGCGGGAGCGGGATGACCCGGGAGACCCAGTACTTC	CASGSGMTRETQYF
TRBV2	once	-	TRBJ2-7	TGTGCCACCGAAAGGGAGGACTCCTACGAGCAGTACTTC	CATEREDSYEQYF
TRBV18	-	TRBD1	TRBJ1-5	TGTGCCAGCTCCGACAGGGGGCATGGAGGCAATCAGCCCCAGCATTTT	CASSDRGHGGNQPQHF
TRBV21-1	-	-	TRBJ1-2	TGTGCCAGCAGCAAAGCGACGGGGGGGTCTAACTATGGCTACACCTTC	CASSKATGGSNYGYTF
TRBV11-2	-	-	TRBJ2-3	TGTGCCAGCAGCGGTGCAAGGGGGAGAACACATACGCAGTATTTT	CASSGARGRTHTQYF
TRBV28	-	TRBD1	TRBJ1-5	TGTGCCAGCAGTTTAATGTCAGGGGGAAGGCGTAGCAATCAGCCCCAGCATTTT	CASSLMSGGRRSNQPQHF
TRBV6-5	-	-	TRBJ2-1	TGTGCCAGCAGATTTCAGAGCGCCGATGAGCAGTTCTTC	CASRFQSADEQFF
TRBV29-1	-	-	TRBJ2-3	TGCAGCGTTCGGCCAGGGTCAACTAGCACAGATACGCAGTATTTT	CSVRPGSTSTDTQYF
TRBV7-9	-	TRBD2	TRBJ2-2	TGTGCCAGCAGGCCCCGGACTAGCGGGAAAAGTGGCACCGGGGAGCTGTTTTTT	CASRPRTSGKSGTGELFF
TRBV18	-	TRBD2	TRBJ2-1	TGTGCCAGCTCACCGACTAGCGGGAGCGACAATGAGCAGTTCTTC	CASSPTSGSDNEQFF
TRBV13	-	-	TRBJ1-3	TGTGCCAGCAGCTTAGGCCGTTCCCTTTTACACTCTGGAAACACCATATATTTT	CASSLGRSLLHSGNTIYF
TRBV5-1	-	-	TRBJ2-2	TGCGCCAGCAGCTCTGGTACTAGAGGCCGGGAGCTGTTTTTT	CASSSGTRGRELFF
TRBV2	-	TRBD2	TRBJ2-1	TGTGCCAGCAGTGAAGCGGCTCGTCTAGCGGGGGACAATGAGCAGTTCTTC	CASSEAARLAGDNEQFF
TRBV4-2	-	-	TRBJ1-1	TGTGCCAGCAGCCAAAAGGGCAGGGCGACTGAAGCTTTCTTT	CASSQKGRATEAFF
TRBV7-8	-	-	TRBJ2-2	TGTGCCAGCAGCTCCTCGGGCGTCGGGGCCGGGGAGCTGTTTTTT	CASSSSGVGAGELFF
TRBV28	once	-	TRBJ1-6	TGTGCCAGCAGTTTGCGCGGGGTCCGTGAAGCCCTCCACTTT	CASSLRGVREALHF
TRBV18	-	TRBD2	TRBJ2-2	TGTGCCAGCTCCCACGCCAGCGGGAGAAGCACCGGGGAGCTGTTTTTT	CASSHASGRSTGELFF
TRBV28	-	-	TRBJ1-1	TGTGCCAGCAGCCCTTCCACGGCAGGGAACACTGAAGCTTTCTTT	CASSPSTAGNTEAFF
TRBV11-2	-	-	TRBJ1-5	TGTGCCAGCAGCTTACCTAATCAGCCCCAGCATTTT	CASSLPNQPQHF
TRBV7-9	-	-	TRBJ2-7	TGTGCCAGCAGCTTTGGGGGCGGTCGAGGGAACGAGCAGTACTTC	CASSFGGGRGNEQYF
TRBV30	-	TRBD1	TRBJ2-7	TGTGCCTGGACCCGATCCGGGACAGGATCCTACGAGCAGTACTTC	CAWTRSGTGSYEQYF
TRBV7-9	-	-	TRBJ2-1	TGTGCCAGCAGCCCCCAGACTAGTTTGCATGAGCAGTTCTTC	CASSPQTSLHEQFF
TRBV19	-	-	TRBJ1-4	TGTGCCAGTAGTGAGAGAGGGGAAAAACTGTTTTTT	CASSERGEKLFF
TRBV5-8	-	-	TRBJ2-1	TGTGCCAGCAGCTCACGGGGCTCCTACAATGAGCAGTTCTTC	CASSSRGSYNEQFF
TRBV5-1	-	TRBD1	TRBJ1-4	TGCGCCAGCAGCCCCACAGGGGGACGAAATGAAAAACTGTTTTTT	CASSPTGGRNEKLFF
TRBV30	-	-	TRBJ1-6	TGTGCCTGGAAAATATTTTTGGGGAGCTCCTATAATTCACCCCTCCACTTT	CAWKIFLGSSYNSPLHF
TRBV19	-	TRBD2	TRBJ2-1	TGTGCCAGTAGTATGTGGCTAGCGGGAGGGTTTCAGTTCTTC	CASSMWLAGGFQFF